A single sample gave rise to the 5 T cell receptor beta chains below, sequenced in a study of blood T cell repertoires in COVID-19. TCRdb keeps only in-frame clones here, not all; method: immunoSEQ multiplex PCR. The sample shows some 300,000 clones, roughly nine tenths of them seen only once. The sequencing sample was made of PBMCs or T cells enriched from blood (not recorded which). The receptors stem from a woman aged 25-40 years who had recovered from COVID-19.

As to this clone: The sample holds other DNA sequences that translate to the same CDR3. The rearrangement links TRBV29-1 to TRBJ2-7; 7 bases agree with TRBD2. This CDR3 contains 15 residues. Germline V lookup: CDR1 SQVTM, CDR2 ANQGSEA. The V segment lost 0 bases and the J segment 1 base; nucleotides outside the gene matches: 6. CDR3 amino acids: CSVEDASGTSYEQYF. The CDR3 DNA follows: TGCAGCGTTGAAGACGCTAGCGGAACTTCCTACGAGCAGTACTTC.

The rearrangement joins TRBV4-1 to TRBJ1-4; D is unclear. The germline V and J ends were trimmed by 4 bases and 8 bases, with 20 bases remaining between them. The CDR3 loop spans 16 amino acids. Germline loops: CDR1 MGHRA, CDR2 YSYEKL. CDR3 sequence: CASSLLWTPGKEKLFF. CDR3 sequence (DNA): TGCGCCAGCAGCCTTCTGTGGACGCCGGGAAAGGAAAAACTGTTTTTT.

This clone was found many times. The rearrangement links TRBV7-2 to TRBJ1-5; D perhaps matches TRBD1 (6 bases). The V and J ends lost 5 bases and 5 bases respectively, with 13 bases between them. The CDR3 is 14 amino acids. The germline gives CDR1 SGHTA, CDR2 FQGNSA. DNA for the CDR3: TGTGCCAGCAGCACAGGGTTTGCGGATCAGCCCCAGCATTTT. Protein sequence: CASSTGFADQPQHF.

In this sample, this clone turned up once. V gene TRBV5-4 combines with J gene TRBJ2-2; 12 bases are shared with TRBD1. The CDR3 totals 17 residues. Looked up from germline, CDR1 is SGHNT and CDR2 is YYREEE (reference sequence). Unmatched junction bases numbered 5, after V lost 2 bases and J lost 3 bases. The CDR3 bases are TGTGCCAGCAGCTTACTTGGGACAGGGGGCGACACCGGGGAGCTGTTTTTT. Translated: CASSLLGTGGDTGELFF.

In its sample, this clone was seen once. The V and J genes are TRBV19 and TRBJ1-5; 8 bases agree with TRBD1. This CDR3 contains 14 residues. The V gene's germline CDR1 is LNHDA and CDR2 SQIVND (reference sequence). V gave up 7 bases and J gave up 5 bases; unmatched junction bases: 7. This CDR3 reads CASNKDRVDQPQHF. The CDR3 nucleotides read TGTGCCAGTAACAAGGACAGGGTAGATCAGCCCCAGCATTTT.